This T cell receptor beta chain was sequenced for a study of blood T cell repertoires in COVID-19. Study context: Whether acute or convalescent, the COVID-19 samples came from the United States, Italy and Spain.

This clone was observed once. The authors' processing: Amplification with reference gene primers provided the estimates of nucleated cell counts. Sequencing was performed with immunoSEQ multiplex PCR; in TCRdb, only in-frame clones are kept and a portion is missing. V and J calls and clone size are those listed in that table; D and trimming were worked out from the DNA. The table includes approximately 500,000 clones, approximately 88% detected once. The Seattle patients joined while their infection was active and were tracked longitudinally afterward. The CDR3 spans 14 residues. V gave up 3 bases and J gave up 6 bases, with 14 bases separating them. Germline V CDR1 and CDR2: MNHEY, SMNVEV (reference sequence).

Sequenced material: peripheral blood. The receptor was derived from a woman aged 45-65 years with COVID-19, enrolled during active disease. The genes are TRBV27 and TRBJ1-2, with D hard to call. The CDR3 DNA reads as TGTGCCAGCAGTTTTCAAGGAGGGTTTGATGGCTACACCTTC. This translates into CASSFQGGFDGYTF.